These 23 T cell receptor beta chains originate from one sample sequenced in a study of blood T cell repertoires in COVID-19. Sequencing was performed with immunoSEQ multiplex PCR; in TCRdb, only in-frame clones are kept and a portion is missing. This sample has 80,000 to 95,000 clones, with around 87% found just once. The specimen was peripheral blood. The receptors come from a human donor in a cohort sampled during active COVID-19.

The genes are TRBV28 and TRBJ1-5; TRBD1 might be the D (6 bases). V lost 7 bases and J 7 bases, leaving 17 bases between the germline ends. Germline assignment: CDR1 MDHEN and CDR2 SYDVKM. The CDR3 runs 14 residues. This CDR3 is CASNGLGAVQPQHF. Here the CDR3 DNA reads TGTGCCAGCAATGGTCTGGGGGCGGTGCAGCCCCAGCATTTT.

This chain links TRBV19 with TRBJ1-1, with TRBD1 matching 7 bases. V lost 5 bases to trimming and J lost 3 bases; unmatched junction nucleotides: 6. The germline V gene encodes CDR1 LNHDA and CDR2 SQIVND (reference sequence). This CDR3 is 14 amino acids long. This CDR3 is CASSPDRWDTEAFF. The DNA of the CDR3 is TGTGCCAGTAGTCCGGACAGGTGGGACACTGAAGCTTTCTTT.

The chain combines TRBV4-1 with TRBJ1-2, with 9 bases matching TRBD1. The CDR3 covers 15 residues. Germline lookup yields CDR1 MGHRA and CDR2 YSYEKL. Trimming cost V 1 base and J 4 bases; bases outside gene matches: 4. In DNA form, the CDR3 reads TGCGCCAGCAGCCAAGTTCCGGACAGGGGCTATGGCTACACCTTC. Translated: CASSQVPDRGYGYTF.

The chain links TRBV7-2 to TRBJ1-5; TRBD1 matches at 9 bases. Trimming removed 5 bases from V and 6 bases from J; junction bases left unmatched: 11. Germline CDR1 and CDR2: SGHTA and FQGNSA. This CDR3 comprises 16 residues. The CDR3 nucleotides are TGTGCCAGCAGCGAGTCCGGGACAGGGTCGGTTCAGCCCCAGCATTTT. This gives the protein CASSESGTGSVQPQHF. The full variable domain, completed using reference TRBV7-2 and TRBJ1-5, is GAGVSQSPSNKVTEKGKDVELRCDPISGHTALYWYRQSLGQGLEFLIYFQGNSAPDKSGLPSDRFSAERTGGSVSTLTIQRTQQEDSAVYLCASSESGTGSVQPQHFGDGTRLSIL.

This clone showed up just a few times. The chain links TRBV4-1 to TRBJ1-6, with 7 bases fitting TRBD1. CDR1 and CDR2 (germline): MGHRA, YSYEKL. This CDR3 spans 17 amino acids. Trimming removed 1 base from V and 6 bases from J; junction bases left unmatched: 9. CDR3 residues: CASSQGKSRDSNSPLHF. The CDR3 bases are TGCGCCAGCAGCCAAGGAAAGTCTAGGGACAGTAATTCACCCCTCCACTTT.

The V call is TRBV6-5, the J call TRBJ1-1; TRBD1 aligns across 10 bases. Per germline, CDR1 MNHEY and CDR2 SVGAGI. This CDR3 has 14 residues. The V segment lost 0 bases and the J segment 7 bases; nucleotides outside the gene matches: 2. The CDR3 spells CASSYSRDRGEAFF. The CDR3 DNA is TGTGCCAGCAGTTACTCGCGGGACAGGGGTGAAGCTTTCTTT.

V is TRBV30 and J is TRBJ2-7; 9 nucleotides agree with TRBD1. After removal of 3 bases from V and 5 bases from J, the junction contained 11 bases not matched to a gene. Germline V gives CDR1 GTSNPN, CDR2 SVGIG (reference sequence). This CDR3 has 15 amino acids. This CDR3 reads CAWRISGTGSHEQYF. The CDR3 nucleotides are TGTGCCTGGAGGATATCCGGGACAGGGAGCCACGAGCAGTACTTC.

In this sample, this clone turned up once. The J gene is TRBJ2-4, the V gene TRBV19; the match to TRBD1 covers 8 bases. With 6 bases clipped from V and 2 bases from J, the junction kept 6 bases outside the gene matches. Germline V lookup: CDR1 LNHDA, CDR2 SQIVND (reference sequence). The CDR3 sequence is 15 residues long. The chain's CDR3 is CASSPDRDPKNIQYF. In nucleotides, the CDR3 is TGTGCCAGTAGCCCGGACAGGGATCCCAAAAACATTCAGTACTTC.

This rearrangement joins TRBV6-4 to TRBJ2-1; 10 positions match TRBD2. Germline CDR1 reads MRHNA; CDR2 reads SNTAGT. This CDR3 is 16 amino acids long. The trim removed 0 bases at V and 5 bases at J, leaving 4 bases unmatched. CDR3 protein: CASSDSQRGGHNEQFF. The CDR3 bases are TGTGCCAGCAGTGACTCCCAGCGGGGGGGCCACAATGAGCAGTTCTTC.

This chain links TRBV5-1 with TRBJ1-3; D call uncertain. Between the trimmed V and J ends, which lost 5 bases and 7 bases, there was a span of 13 bases. The CDR3 extends over 13 amino acids. Per the germline V gene, CDR1 is SGHRS and CDR2 is YFSETQ. The CDR3: CASRHGRENTIYF. In nucleotides, the CDR3 is TGCGCCAGCAGGCACGGGCGGGAGAACACCATATATTTT.

The chain is built from TRBV3-1 (or the pseudogene TRBV3-2) and TRBJ2-7, with D tentatively TRBD1 (5 bases). Germline V lookup: CDR1 LGHDT, CDR2 YNNKEL (reference sequence). The CDR3 covers 12 residues. Between the trimmed V and J ends, which lost 3 bases and 4 bases, there was a span of 7 bases. CDR3 nucleotide sequence: TGTGCCAGCAGCCAGACAGTTTACGAGCAGTACTTC. Translating gives CASSQTVYEQYF.

The V call is TRBV12-5, the J call TRBJ2-3; 14 bases match TRBD2. Trimming at V came to 6 bases and at J to 1 base, leaving 3 bases not matched to a gene. The CDR3 consists of 16 residues. Germline V lookup: CDR1 LGHNT, CDR2 FRNRAP. CDR3 in amino acids: CASGKGLAGGTDTQYF. The CDR3 nucleotides read TGTGCTAGTGGAAAGGGACTAGCGGGGGGCACAGATACGCAGTATTTT.

The chain has TRBV28 and TRBJ1-5; TRBD1 is a possible D gene (5 bases). The CDR3 is made up of 15 amino acids. V lost 4 bases and J 2 bases, leaving 12 bases between the germline ends. CDR1 MDHEN and CDR2 SYDVKM come from the germline V gene. This CDR3 is CASSSGGVGNQPQHF. CDR3 nucleotide sequence: TGTGCCAGCAGTTCGGGGGGAGTGGGCAATCAGCCCCAGCATTTT.

This clone was observed a handful of times. V usage is TRBV5-5 and J usage is TRBJ1-6, with 8 bases lining up with TRBD1. Germline V gene data show CDR1 as SGHKS and CDR2 as YYEKEE (reference sequence). The CDR3 has 15 residues. The junction had 7 bases not matched to a gene; V was cut back by 4 bases and J by 7 bases. CDR3: CASSPETGANSPLHF. DNA for the CDR3: TGTGCCAGCAGCCCTGAGACAGGGGCCAATTCACCCCTCCACTTT. Based on the CDR3 plus reference TRBV5-5 and TRBJ1-6, the full variable domain is DAGVTQSPTHLIKTRGQQVTLRCSPISGHKSVSWYQQVLGQGPQFIFQYYEKEERGRGNFPDRFSARQFPNYSSELNVNALLLGDSALYLCASSPETGANSPLHFGNGTRLTVT.

The rearrangement uses TRBV29-1 and TRBJ2-1; 11 nucleotides agree with TRBD2. Germline-derived CDR1 and CDR2 are SQVTM and ANQGSEA. V shed 5 bases and J 7 bases; nucleotides not matched to a gene: 16. The CDR3 is 17 amino acids. CDR3 sequence: CSVHLLGLAGRGNEQFF. The DNA of the CDR3 is TGCAGCGTTCACCTGCTCGGACTAGCGGGCCGAGGAAATGAGCAGTTCTTC.

This chain links TRBV5-1 with TRBJ1-3, with 8 bases lining up with TRBD1. Germline-derived CDR1 and CDR2 are SGHRS and YFSETQ. This CDR3 contains 15 residues. After removal of 3 bases from V and 2 bases from J, the junction contained 4 bases not matched to a gene. CDR3 amino acids: CASSSTGGTGNTIYF. The CDR3 DNA is TGCGCCAGCAGCTCTACAGGGGGGACTGGAAACACCATATATTTT.

This sequence joins TRBV18 and TRBJ1-2, with 9 positions matching TRBD1. Losses at the gene ends were 4 bases for V and 4 bases for J; bases not matched to a gene: 4. The CDR3 runs 14 residues. Germline CDR1 reads KGHSH; CDR2 reads LQKENI. The CDR3 nucleotides are TGTGCCAGCTCACTCGGGACAGGGAGCTATGGCTACACCTTC. Translating it yields CASSLGTGSYGYTF.

The CDR3 region is CASSEGGGGDVRGYTF. As DNA, the CDR3 is TGTGCCAGCAGTGAAGGGGGGGGAGGGGATGTGCGCGGCTACACCTTC. J is TRBJ1-2 and V is TRBV6-1; D is possibly TRBD1 (5 bases). The V gene lost 1 base and the J gene lost 8 bases, with 20 bases spanning the gap. The CDR3 is 16 residues long. Germline CDR1 is MNHNS and CDR2 is SASEGT.

The chain recombines TRBV13 with TRBJ2-7, with a tentative D call TRBD2 (5 bases). V shed 7 bases and J shed 7 bases, with 20 bases lying between them. The CDR3 loop spans 14 amino acids. The V gene's germline CDR1 is PRHDT and CDR2 FYEKMQ (reference sequence). Written as DNA, the CDR3 is TGTGCCAGCACCACTAGTTCCGGTTTTTGGGAGCAGTACTTC. Translated, it gives CASTTSSGFWEQYF.

The chain uses TRBV5-1 and TRBJ1-4; 8 bases agree with TRBD1. V dropped 1 base and J dropped 4; count of bases not matched to a gene: 0. The germline CDR1 and CDR2 sequences are SGHRS and YFSETQ. The CDR3 loop spans 14 amino acids. As DNA, the CDR3 is TGCGCCAGCAGCTTGACAGGGGGTAATGAAAAACTGTTTTTT. Encoded protein: CASSLTGGNEKLFF. Looking up the rest from reference TRBV5-1 and TRBJ1-4 gives the full variable domain: KAGVTQTPRYLIKTRGQQVTLSCSPISGHRSVSWYQQTPGQGLQFLFEYFSETQRNKGNFPGRFSGRQFSNSRSEMNVSTLELGDSALYLCASSLTGGNEKLFFGSGTQLSVL.

The rearrangement uses TRBV4-1 and TRBJ2-1, with 11 bases matching TRBD2. The CDR3 runs 13 residues. Per the germline V gene, CDR1 is MGHRA and CDR2 is YSYEKL. Unmatched junction bases numbered 3, after V lost 4 bases and J lost 10 bases. The CDR3 region has the DNA TGCGCCAGCAGCCCCCGACTAGCGGGGGAGCAGTTCTTC. It encodes CASSPRLAGEQFF.

This clone appeared a few times. The rearrangement uses TRBV7-9 and TRBJ1-1, with 7 bases identical to TRBD1. The CDR3 has 15 amino acids. Germline V gene sequence: CDR1 SEHNR, CDR2 FQNEAQ (reference sequence). The V and J ends lost 6 bases and 1 base, in that order; junction bases with no gene match: 8. As DNA, the CDR3 is TGTGCCAGCAGTTACGCCGGGACAGCGAACACTGAAGCTTTCTTT. Amino acid sequence: CASSYAGTANTEAFF.

This chain uses TRBV30 with TRBJ2-7; no clear D gene. CDR3 length equals 14 residues. The V gene lost 0 bases and the J gene lost 0 bases, with 9 bases spanning the gap. Germline V gene lookup returns CDR1 GTSNPN and CDR2 SVGIG (reference sequence). The DNA of the CDR3 is TGTGCCTGGAGTGTCCGCCCGAGCTCCTACGAGCAGTACTTC. This gives the protein CAWSVRPSSYEQYF.